This T cell receptor (beta chain) was captured in a study of regulatory T cells in long-lasting Graves disease. In its sample, this clonotype was seen many times. Its antigen is unknown. General observations from the study: Persistent patients had a count of shared public clonotypes (around 2,700) that exceeded that of new patients (about 970).

CDR1 is DFQATT and CDR2 is SNEGSKA in the germline V gene (reference sequence). Deletions cut 6 bases from V and 2 bases from J, with 13 bases between. The CDR3 is 14 amino acids. The authors built TCR beta libraries using iRepertoire HTBI primers and Arm-PCR of CDR3 regions. Each CDR3 protein gets one entry after TCRdb re-called the multiplex PCR reads with MiXCR. This table has over 200,000 distinct CDR3 sequences, about 20% appearing once. Time point of the sample: newly diagnosed GD, antithyroid drugs for less than 3 months. PBMCs were the source of the RNA used for TCR sequencing. American Thyroid Association guidelines were used to diagnose Graves' disease. The patients included were those that came from an endocrinology department in Xi'an, China. This sample was shared with a second study, whose subject was T cells in Graves' hyperthyroidism and ophthalmopathy.

The receptor's source is a woman aged 25 to 39 with Graves disease. The specimen was peripheral blood mononuclear cells (PBMCs), collected at new diagnosis, from a patient treated with antithyroid drugs. This chain connects TRBV20-1 to TRBJ2-2; D may correspond to TRBD1 or TRBD2 (5 bases each). The CDR3 DNA follows: TGCAGTGCCCCAGGGACGTCTAACACCGGGGAGCTGTTTTTT. The encoded protein is CSAPGTSNTGELFF.